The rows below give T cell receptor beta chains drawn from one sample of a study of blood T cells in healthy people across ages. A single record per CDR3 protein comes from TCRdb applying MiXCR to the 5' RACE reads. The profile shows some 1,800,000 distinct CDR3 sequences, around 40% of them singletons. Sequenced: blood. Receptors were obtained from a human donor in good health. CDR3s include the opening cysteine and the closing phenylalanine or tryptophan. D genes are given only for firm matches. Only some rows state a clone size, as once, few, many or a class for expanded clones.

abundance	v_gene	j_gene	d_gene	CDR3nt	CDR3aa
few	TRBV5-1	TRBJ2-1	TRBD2	TGCGCCAGCAGCCGACTAGCGGGGGGGTACATGGGCAATGAGCAGTTCTTC	CASSRLAGGYMGNEQFF
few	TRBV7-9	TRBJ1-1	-	TGTGCCAGCAGCTCCGACCTGGGTTTAACTGAAGCTTTCTTT	CASSSDLGLTEAFF
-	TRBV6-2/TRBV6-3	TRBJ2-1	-	TGTGCCAGCATGGGAAAAATCTCCTACAATGAGCAGTTCTTC	CASMGKISYNEQFF
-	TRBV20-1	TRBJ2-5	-	TGCAGCCCGGTCGGTTTACGAGAGACCCAGTACTTC	CSPVGLRETQYF
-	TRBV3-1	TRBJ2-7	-	TGTGCCAGCAGCCAAGAATTAACATCTCCCTACGAGCAGTACTTC	CASSQELTSPYEQYF
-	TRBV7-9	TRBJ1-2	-	TGTGCCAGCAGCCCGGGGATGGGCTATGGCTACACCTTC	CASSPGMGYGYTF
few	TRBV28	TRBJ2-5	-	TGTGCCAGCAGTTCCACGATGGGGATGGGTGAGACCCAGTACTTC	CASSSTMGMGETQYF
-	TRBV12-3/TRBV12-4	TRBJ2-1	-	TGTGCCAGCAGCGCCCTAGACTGGGAGCAGTTCTTC	CASSALDWEQFF
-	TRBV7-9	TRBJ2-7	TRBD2	TGTGCCAGCAGTTCACTAGCGGCTCTTTGGAACGAGCAGTACTTC	CASSSLAALWNEQYF
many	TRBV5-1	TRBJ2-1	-	TGCGCCAGCAGCTTGGACGCAGATATAGGTGAGCAGTTCTTC	CASSLDADIGEQFF
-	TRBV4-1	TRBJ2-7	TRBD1	TGCGCCAGCAGCCAGGCTCTCTGGGACAGCTCCTACGAGCAGTACTTC	CASSQALWDSSYEQYF
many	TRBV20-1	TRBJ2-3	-	TGCAGTGCTAGAGCGGATCCTAGCACAGATACGCAGTATTTT	CSARADPSTDTQYF
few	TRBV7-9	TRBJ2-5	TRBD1	TGTGCCAGCAGCTTAGGAACAGGGGGCCTAGTGGAGACCCAGTACTTC	CASSLGTGGLVETQYF
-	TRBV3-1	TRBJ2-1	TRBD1	TGTGCCACCGGCCGGGACAGGGAAGGGTACAATGAGCAGTTCTTC	CATGRDREGYNEQFF
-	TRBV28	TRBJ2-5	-	TGTGCCAGCAGTGAAGAGGGAGAATCCCTCCACCAGACCCAGTACTTC	CASSEEGESLHQTQYF
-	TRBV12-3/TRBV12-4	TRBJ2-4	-	TGTGTCAGCACCCACGAAGGGAGTCCGCAGTACTTC	CVSTHEGSPQYF
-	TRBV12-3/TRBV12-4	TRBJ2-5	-	TGTGCCAGCAGTTTGAGTCCTCTCGGGGGAGAGACCCAGTACTTC	CASSLSPLGGETQYF
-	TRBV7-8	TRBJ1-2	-	TGTGCCAGCAGCTTAGCGGGGTCCCTTACTAACTATGGCTACACCTTC	CASSLAGSLTNYGYTF
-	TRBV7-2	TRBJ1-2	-	TGTGCCAGCAGCCATAGGGGTGACTATGGCTACACCTTC	CASSHRGDYGYTF
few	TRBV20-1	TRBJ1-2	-	TGCAGTGCTAAGACAGAAAACTATGGCTACACCTTC	CSAKTENYGYTF
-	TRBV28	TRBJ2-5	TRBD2	TGTGCCAGCAGAAAGACCGGGGCTAGCGGGGACCAAGAGACCCAGTACTTC	CASRKTGASGDQETQYF
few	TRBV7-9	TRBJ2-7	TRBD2	TGTGCCAGCAGCTTAGAATCGGGGGGGCTAACCTACGAGCAGTACTTC	CASSLESGGLTYEQYF
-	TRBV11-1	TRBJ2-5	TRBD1	TGTGCCAGCAGCACCCCGGGACAGGGGTGCGAGACCCAGTACTTC	CASSTPGQGCETQYF
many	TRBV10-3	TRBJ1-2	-	TGTGCCATCAGTCCGGAGGTCGTCTATGGCTACACCTTC	CAISPEVVYGYTF
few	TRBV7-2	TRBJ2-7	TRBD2	TGTGCCAGCAGCTTTCTAGCGGGGTTGGACGAGCAGTACTTC	CASSFLAGLDEQYF
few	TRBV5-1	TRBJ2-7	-	TGCGCCAGGACTGATATCTCGGACACCCCGAAACATAGACCCTACGAGCAGTACTTC	CARTDISDTPKHRPYEQYF
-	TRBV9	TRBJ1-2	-	TGTGCCAGCAGCGTACTTCCTGACGGCGGCTACACCTTC	CASSVLPDGGYTF
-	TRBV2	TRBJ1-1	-	TGTGCCAGCTGTGGACCCCAGAACACTGAAGCTTTCTTT	CASCGPQNTEAFF
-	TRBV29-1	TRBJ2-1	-	TGCAGCGTTGGGGCCACTCAAGCCGGGAGTGAGCAGTTCTTC	CSVGATQAGSEQFF
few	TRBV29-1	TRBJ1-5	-	TGCAGCGTCGGACCGGGATACAATCAGCCCCAGCATTTT	CSVGPGYNQPQHF
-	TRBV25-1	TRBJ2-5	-	TGTGCCAGCAGTGAATATTTCGGGGTTGGGCAGTACTTC	CASSEYFGVGQYF
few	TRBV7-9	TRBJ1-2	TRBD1	TGTGCCAGCAGCTTAGCAGAGGGGGCCAGTGGCTACACCTTC	CASSLAEGASGYTF
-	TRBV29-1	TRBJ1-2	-	TGCAGCGTTGAAGAGGGGCTCTATGACTACACCTTC	CSVEEGLYDYTF
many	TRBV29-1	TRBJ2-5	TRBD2	TGCAGCTCCACCGTCGGAGGGCGGGGGGAGACCCAGTACTTC	CSSTVGGRGETQYF
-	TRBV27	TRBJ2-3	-	TGTGCCAGCAGCTACCTCAGCCCGGACACAGATACGCAGTATTTT	CASSYLSPDTDTQYF
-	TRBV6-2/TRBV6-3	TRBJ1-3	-	TGTGCCAGCAGGCAGGCTTCCGGAAACACCATATATTTT	CASRQASGNTIYF
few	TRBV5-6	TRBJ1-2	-	TGTGCCAGCAGCTTGGGGCAGCCTCATGGCTACACCTTC	CASSLGQPHGYTF
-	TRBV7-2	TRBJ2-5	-	TGTGCCAGCGGCGATCGGGACCAAGGGACCCAGTACTTC	CASGDRDQGTQYF
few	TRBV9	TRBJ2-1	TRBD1	TGTGCCAGCAGTCGACAGGGGATGTGGGAGAATGAGCAGTTCTTC	CASSRQGMWENEQFF
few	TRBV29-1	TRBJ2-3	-	TGCAGCGTAAACGAGGTAACAGATACGCAGTATTTT	CSVNEVTDTQYF
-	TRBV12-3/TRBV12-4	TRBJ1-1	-	TGTGCCAGCAGCCAAGTTCGCCGAGGGGGGGTAAGAGTGTGGGACACTGAAGCTTTCTTT	CASSQVRRGGVRVWDTEAFF
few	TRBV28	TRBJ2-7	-	TGTGCCAGCAGTCCCTACAGGGCTTACGAGCAGTACTTC	CASSPYRAYEQYF
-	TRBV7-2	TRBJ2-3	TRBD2	TGTGCCAGCAGCTTAGTGGGGACTAGCGGGGCGAAAGATACGCAGTATTTT	CASSLVGTSGAKDTQYF
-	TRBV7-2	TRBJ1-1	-	TGTGCCAGCAGCACCACAGGGAGCAGGGCTTTCTTT	CASSTTGSRAFF
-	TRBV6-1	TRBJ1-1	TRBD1	TGTGCCTCTGGGGAGGGGGCCACTGAAGCTTTCTTT	CASGEGATEAFF
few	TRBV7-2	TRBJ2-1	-	TGTGCCAGCAGCCTAATGACAGATGAGCAGTTCTTC	CASSLMTDEQFF
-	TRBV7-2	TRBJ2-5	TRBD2	TGTGCCAGCAGCTTAGGCGAGCGGGGGGCGGGGGAGACCCAGTACTTC	CASSLGERGAGETQYF
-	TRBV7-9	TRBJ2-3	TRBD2	TGTGCCAGCAGCTCAATAGTCGGGTTACTAGCGGGGGCTAGCACAGATACGCAGTATTTT	CASSSIVGLLAGASTDTQYF
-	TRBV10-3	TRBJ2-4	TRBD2	TGTGCCATCAGTAGCCCTAGCGGGGGCGGAAACATTCAGTACTTC	CAISSPSGGGNIQYF
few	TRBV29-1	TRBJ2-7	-	TGCAGCGTTGAAGGGGGAGCCCTCCCCTACGAGCAGTACTTC	CSVEGGALPYEQYF
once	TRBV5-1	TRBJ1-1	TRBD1	TGCGCCAGCAGCCTTGATGGACAGGGAGAGACTGAAGCTTTCTTT	CASSLDGQGETEAFF
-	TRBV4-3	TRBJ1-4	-	TGCGCCAGCAGCCAAATCCTAGCAGGGAGTGGGGATGAAAAACTGTTTTTT	CASSQILAGSGDEKLFF
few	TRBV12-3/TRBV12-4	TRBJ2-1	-	TGTGCCAGCAGTTTAACTCGCGGGGAGCAGTTCTTC	CASSLTRGEQFF